Following are 25 T cell receptor beta chains from one sample sequenced in a study of beta chain features in type 1 diabetes. The study, taken as a whole, reports: TCRB CDR3s were moderately but significantly shorter in Type 1 diabetes patients in all four CD4+ subsets.

Expressed TCRB transcripts were sequenced, since all the RNA that had been isolated was reverse transcribed. Sequencing used immunoSEQ multiplex PCR; TCRdb keeps in-frame clones, though not all of them. The sample holds 600,000 to 750,000 clones, 9.5% to 15% seen once. These receptors are not linked to any known antigen. Sequencing was performed on naive CD4+ T cells from blood. The receptors derive from a man aged 30 to 39 with type 1 diabetes.

This clone has just a few counts. The chain uses TRBV28 and TRBJ2-3; TRBD1 aligns across 8 bases. CDR1 is MDHEN, CDR2 SYDVKM, per germline. Germline trimming cut 4 bases from V and 2 bases from J; bases unmatched to any gene: 5. CDR3 length: 15 amino acids. The CDR3 loop reads CASSSGGPPTDTQYF. The CDR3, as DNA: TGTGCCAGCAGTTCAGGGGGCCCCCCCACAGATACGCAGTATTTT. Full variable domain (rest looked up from reference TRBV28 and TRBJ2-3): DVKVTQSSRYLVKRTGEKVFLECVQDMDHENMFWYRQDPGLGLRLIYFSYDVKMKEKGDIPEGYSVSREKKERFSLILESASTNQTSMYLCASSSGGPPTDTQYFGPGTRLTVL.

This clone was counted only a few times. The sample has other DNA sequences that encode this CDR3 too. The chain is built from TRBV7-2 and TRBJ2-5; D call uncertain. The germline V and J ends were trimmed by 8 bases and 3 bases, with 4 bases remaining between them. This CDR3 has 10 residues. Germline V lookup: CDR1 SGHTA, CDR2 FQGNSA. CDR3 loop: CASGEETQYF. The CDR3 nucleotides are TGTGCCAGCGGGGAAGAGACCCAGTACTTC.

The chain recombines TRBV7-2 with TRBJ2-5, with 7 positions matching TRBD2. This CDR3 region has 17 residues. Trimming cost V 5 bases and J 2 bases; bases outside gene matches: 14. The germline CDR1 and CDR2 sequences are SGHTA and FQGNSA. CDR3 nucleotides: TGTGCCAGCAGCCAAAGGCTCCTAGCGGTGGGACAAGAGACCCAGTACTTC. Protein sequence: CASSQRLLAVGQETQYF.

This clone has more than one count but fewer than ten. The rearrangement links TRBV6-6 to TRBJ1-2, with 8 bases identical to TRBD1. Germline assignment: CDR1 MNHNY and CDR2 SVGAGI (reference sequence). There are 13 residues in the CDR3. V lost 6 bases and J lost 8; bases outside the gene matches: 8. The CDR3 sequence is CASRTDRGEGYTF. The CDR3 bases are TGTGCCAGCAGGACCGACAGGGGAGAAGGCTACACCTTC.

This chain joins TRBV19 and TRBJ1-5; possibly TRBD1 for D (5 bases). V was clipped by 4 bases and J by 2 bases, with 15 bases between them. This CDR3 region has 16 residues. Germline lookup yields CDR1 LNHDA and CDR2 SQIVND (reference sequence). The CDR3 here is CASSKAGTRGNQPQHF. The CDR3 coding sequence is TGTGCCAGTAGTAAGGCTGGGACGCGGGGCAATCAGCCCCAGCATTTT. Complete variable domain (other parts from reference TRBV19 and TRBJ1-5): DGGITQSPKYLFRKEGQNVTLSCEQNLNHDAMYWYRQDPGQGLRLIYYSQIVNDFQKGDIAEGYSVSREKKESFPLTVTSAQKNPTAFYLCASSKAGTRGNQPQHFGDGTRLSIL.

The chain uses TRBV19 and TRBJ1-2; a possible D gene is TRBD1 (5 bases). The CDR3 length is 15 residues. Germline-derived CDR1 and CDR2 are LNHDA and SQIVND (reference sequence). The germline V and J ends were trimmed by 0 bases and 3 bases, with 11 bases remaining between them. DNA of the CDR3: TGTGCCAGTAGTATAGACGCAGGGACGGACTATGGCTACACCTTC. Its protein product is CASSIDAGTDYGYTF.

CDR3 sequence reads: CASSRGTGVGSPLHF. The CDR3 nucleotides are TGCGCCAGCAGCCGTGGTACAGGGGTGGGTTCACCCCTCCACTTT. The gene calls are TRBV4-3 and TRBJ1-6; 7 bases match TRBD1. V dropped 4 bases and J dropped 9; count of bases not matched to a gene: 9. There are 15 residues in the CDR3. Germline CDR1 reads LGHNA; CDR2 reads YSLEER.

V usage is TRBV7-2 and J usage is TRBJ1-1; a possible D gene is TRBD1 (5 bases). In germline, CDR1 is SGHTA, CDR2 FQGNSA. V was cut by 7 bases and J by 3 bases, with 12 bases left in between. The CDR3 loop spans 13 amino acids. In DNA, the CDR3 is TGTGCCAGCAAGAACCAGGGTTACACTGAAGCTTTCTTT. Its translation is CASKNQGYTEAFF.

This clone was picked up a small number of times. This chain joins TRBV10-3 and TRBJ2-2; the match to TRBD2 covers 7 bases. V trimming: 4 bases; J trimming: 2 bases; junction bases outside the gene matches: 4. CDR1 and CDR2 from the germline V gene are ENHRY and SYGVKD. This CDR3 is built from 15 residues. In DNA form, the CDR3 reads TGTGCCATCAGTGGCAGCGGGGACAACACCGGGGAGCTGTTTTTT. This sequence encodes CAISGSGDNTGELFF.

The genes are TRBV7-9 and TRBJ1-2; TRBD1 is a possible D gene (5 bases). Trimming took off 3 bases at V and 6 bases at J, with 8 bases between the two ends. Per the germline V gene, CDR1 is SEHNR and CDR2 is FQNEAQ (reference sequence). This CDR3 has 12 amino acids. The CDR3 loop reads CASSFQGDGYTF. DNA for the CDR3: TGTGCCAGCAGCTTCCAAGGGGATGGCTACACCTTC.

The J gene is TRBJ2-5, the V gene TRBV10-3; possible D gene TRBD1, 5 bases. Germline CDR1 ENHRY, CDR2 SYGVKD. CDR3 length: 12 residues. The V and J ends lost 0 bases and 10 bases respectively, with 9 bases between them. The DNA for the CDR3 is TGTGCCATCAGTGAGTCACAGGTCGACCAGTACTTC. As protein: CAISESQVDQYF.

The chain uses TRBV30 and TRBJ1-5, with 9 positions matching TRBD1. The CDR3 has 16 residues. With V trimmed by 0 bases and J by 5 bases, 8 bases remained unmatched. Germline values: CDR1 GTSNPN, CDR2 SVGIG (reference sequence). CDR3 sequence: CAWSVSTDRGDQPQHF. The CDR3, as DNA: TGTGCCTGGAGTGTATCCACGGACAGGGGTGATCAGCCCCAGCATTTT.

This clone occurred a few times. The V and J genes are TRBV19 and TRBJ1-5, with TRBD1 as a possible D gene (6 bases). There are 15 residues in the CDR3. Trimming shortened V by 7 bases and J by 0 bases, and 13 bases separated the two germline ends. In germline, CDR1 is LNHDA, CDR2 SQIVND (reference sequence). The CDR3, as DNA: TGTGCCAGTACCAGGACAGCTTATAGCAATCAGCCCCAGCATTTT. This codes for CASTRTAYSNQPQHF.

This clone showed up just a few times. This specimen includes other DNA sequences encoding the same CDR3. This chain connects TRBV7-2 to TRBJ2-5; unclear D gene. CDR1 is SGHTA and CDR2 is FQGNSA in the germline V gene. The CDR3 is made up of 14 amino acids. The V end was cut by 0 bases, the J end by 1 base, with 6 bases between. Written as DNA, the CDR3 is TGTGCCAGCAGCTTAGCAGGGCTCCAAGAGACCCAGTACTTC. It translates to CASSLAGLQETQYF.

The rearrangement joins TRBV15 to TRBJ1-5; TRBD1 is a possible D gene (5 bases). V was pared by 0 bases and J by 7 bases, with 16 bases between. The CDR3 has 16 amino acids. CDR1 and CDR2 (germline): LNHNV, YYDKDF (reference sequence). The CDR3 here is CATSRDRPGWDQPQHF. The CDR3 DNA reads as TGTGCCACCAGCAGAGATCGGCCAGGGTGGGACCAGCCCCAGCATTTT.

The rearrangement uses TRBV7-2 and TRBJ1-1; no clear D gene. CDR1 is SGHTA and CDR2 is FQGNSA in the germline V gene. CDR3 size: 16 residues. The ends were cut back, 1 base at V and 8 bases at J, with 20 bases in the middle. CDR3 region: CASSLEEWGSSTEAFF. The CDR3 DNA follows: TGTGCCAGCAGCTTAGAGGAGTGGGGATCGAGCACGGAAGCTTTCTTT.

A few counts support this clone. The V and J genes are TRBV29-1 and TRBJ1-2; tentative D call: TRBD1 (6 bases). The CDR3 consists of 13 residues. In germline, CDR1 is SQVTM, CDR2 ANQGSEA. The germline V and J ends were trimmed by 1 base and 11 bases, with 17 bases remaining between them. CDR3 protein: CSVEGGQGIPYTF. The CDR3 bases are TGCAGCGTTGAAGGAGGTCAGGGGATACCGTACACCTTC.

The chain has TRBV9 and TRBJ2-3, with 8 positions matching TRBD1. V lost 0 bases, J lost 4 bases, and 4 bases stayed unmatched. The CDR3 is made up of 15 amino acids. The germline gives CDR1 SGDLS, CDR2 YYNGEE. Here the CDR3 DNA reads TGTGCCAGCAGCGTAGCAGGGGGCCGGGCAGATACGCAGTATTTT. This sequence encodes CASSVAGGRADTQYF.

This clone has a handful of counts. The chain links TRBV5-1 to TRBJ2-7; D possibly matches TRBD1 or TRBD2 (5 bases each). Trimming left V 4 bases short and J 2 bases short, with 16 bases between. The CDR3 sequence is 15 residues long. The germline V gene has CDR1 SGHRS and CDR2 YFSETQ. CDR3 DNA: TGCGCCAGCAGCAGGGACCCTGCGTTCGCCTACGAGCAGTACTTC. Translation gives CASSRDPAFAYEQYF.

The J gene is TRBJ1-5, the V gene TRBV6-5; 11 nucleotides align to TRBD1. The CDR3 consists of 15 residues. Germline CDR1 MNHEY, CDR2 SVGAGI. Trimming removed 5 bases from V and 6 bases from J; junction bases left unmatched: 6. CDR3 sequence: CASSAGTGGSQPQHF. CDR3 DNA: TGTGCCAGCAGTGCCGGGACAGGGGGGAGTCAGCCCCAGCATTTT.

This chain joins TRBV18 and TRBJ2-5; 9 bases map to TRBD1. J gave up 3 bases and V 3 bases, and 5 bases lay outside the gene matches. This CDR3 is built from 15 residues. CDR1 is KGHSH and CDR2 is LQKENI in the germline V gene. CDR3 DNA: TGTGCCAGCTCACCCTCACAGGGGGCCGAAGAGACCCAGTACTTC. Translated, it gives CASSPSQGAEETQYF.

The V and J genes are TRBV4-3 and TRBJ1-2; D may be TRBD1 (6 bases). The CDR3 loop spans 13 amino acids. Trimming cost V 1 base and J 3 bases, with 6 bases left between them. CDR1 and CDR2 from the germline V gene are LGHNA and YSLEER. The CDR3 nucleotides read TGCGCCAGCAGCCAAGCAGGGGACTATGGCTACACCTTC. Translated: CASSQAGDYGYTF.

The V gene is TRBV18, the J gene TRBJ1-2; D is undetermined. V lost 1 base, J lost 4 bases, and 10 bases lay in between. Germline CDR1 reads KGHSH; CDR2 reads LQKENI. The CDR3 totals 14 residues. The CDR3 DNA is TGTGCCAGCTCACCACAAGACCGACCCTATGGCTACACCTTC. Protein: CASSPQDRPYGYTF.

This chain uses TRBV9 with TRBJ2-6; 7 nucleotides agree with TRBD2. V gave up 3 bases and J gave up 0 bases; unmatched junction bases: 12. Germline V gene data show CDR1 as SGDLS and CDR2 as YYNGEE. The CDR3 covers 19 residues. CDR3 protein: CASSAAFPGRHSGANVLTF. The CDR3 nucleotides read TGTGCCAGCAGCGCGGCATTTCCCGGGAGGCACTCTGGGGCCAACGTCCTGACTTTC.

This rearrangement joins TRBV29-1 to TRBJ2-5; D is possibly TRBD1 (6 bases). This CDR3 has 16 residues. V lost 2 bases to trimming and J lost 1 base, with 17 bases between them. Per the germline V gene, CDR1 is SQVTM and CDR2 is ANQGSEA. In nucleotides, the CDR3 is TGCAGCGTTGAACCCCGACAGGCGACCTTCCAAGAGACCCAGTACTTC. This gives the protein CSVEPRQATFQETQYF.